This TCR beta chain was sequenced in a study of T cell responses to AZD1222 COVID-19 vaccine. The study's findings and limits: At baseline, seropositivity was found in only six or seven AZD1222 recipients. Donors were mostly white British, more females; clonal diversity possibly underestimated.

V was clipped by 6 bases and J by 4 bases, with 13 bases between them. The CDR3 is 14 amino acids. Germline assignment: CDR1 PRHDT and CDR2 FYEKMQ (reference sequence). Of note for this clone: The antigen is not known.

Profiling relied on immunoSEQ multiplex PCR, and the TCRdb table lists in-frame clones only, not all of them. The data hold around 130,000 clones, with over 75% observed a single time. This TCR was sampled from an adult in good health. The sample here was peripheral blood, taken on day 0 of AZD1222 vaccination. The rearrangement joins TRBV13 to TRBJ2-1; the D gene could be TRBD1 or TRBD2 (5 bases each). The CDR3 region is CASSLRWGYNEQFF. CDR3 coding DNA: TGTGCCAGCAGTCTTAGATGGGGGTACAATGAGCAGTTCTTC.